Here is one T cell receptor (beta chain) with its context. This specimen comes from a study of control samples from healthy donors and cancer patients. The method was immunoSEQ multiplex PCR; TCRdb's version includes in-frame clones alone and lacks a portion of them. The sample yields approximately 140,000 clones, 94% seen once. The receptor's source is a middle-aged man in good health. The sequenced material came from blood.

CDR3 sequence: CAASGTEKLFF. The CDR3 DNA reads TGTGCCGCTAGCGGGACTGAAAAACTGTTTTTT. The chain combines TRBV6-6 with TRBJ1-4; a possible D gene is TRBD1 (5 bases). From germline, CDR1 is MNHNY and CDR2 SVGAGI (reference sequence). This CDR3 region has 11 residues. The V and J ends lost 11 bases and 7 bases respectively, with 11 bases between them.